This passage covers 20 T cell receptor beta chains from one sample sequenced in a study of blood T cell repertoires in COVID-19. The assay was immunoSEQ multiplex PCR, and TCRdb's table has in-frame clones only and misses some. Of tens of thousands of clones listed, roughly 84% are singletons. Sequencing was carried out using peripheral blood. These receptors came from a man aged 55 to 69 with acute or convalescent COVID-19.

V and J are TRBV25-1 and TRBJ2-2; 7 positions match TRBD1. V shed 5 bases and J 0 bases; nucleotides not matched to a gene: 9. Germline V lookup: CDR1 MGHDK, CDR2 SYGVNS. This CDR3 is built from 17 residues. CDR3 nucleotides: TGTGCCAGCAGTCGGGACAGAGCACCAACGAACACCGGGGAGCTGTTTTTT. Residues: CASSRDRAPTNTGELFF. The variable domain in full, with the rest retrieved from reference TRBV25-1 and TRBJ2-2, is EADIYQTPRYLVIGTGKKITLECSQTMGHDKMYWYQQDPGMELHLIHYSYGVNSTEKGDLSSESTVSRIRTEHFPLTLESARPSHTSQYLCASSRDRAPTNTGELFFGEGSRLTVL.

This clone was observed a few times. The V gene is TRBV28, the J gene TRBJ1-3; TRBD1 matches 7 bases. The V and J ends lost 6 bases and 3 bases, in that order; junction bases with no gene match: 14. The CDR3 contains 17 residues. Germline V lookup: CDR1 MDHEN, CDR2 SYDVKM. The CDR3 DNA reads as TGTGCCAGCAGACAACCGGGAGACAGGGCGATTGGAAACACCATATATTTT. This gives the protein CASRQPGDRAIGNTIYF.

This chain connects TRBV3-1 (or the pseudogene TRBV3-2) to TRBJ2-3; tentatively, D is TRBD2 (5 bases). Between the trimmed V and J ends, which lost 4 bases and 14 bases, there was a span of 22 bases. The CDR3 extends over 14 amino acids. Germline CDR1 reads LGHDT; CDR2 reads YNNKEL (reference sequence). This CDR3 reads CASSLTGNRRNPYF. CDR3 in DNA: TGTGCCAGCAGCCTTACCGGGAATCGACGCAACCCGTATTTT.

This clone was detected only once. The CDR3 DNA reads as TGTGCCAGCAGCTATGCAGCGGGGGGGGGAGATACGCAGTATTTT. Protein product: CASSYAAGGGDTQYF. The chain has TRBV7-2 and TRBJ2-3, with 10 bases that match TRBD2. The germline gives CDR1 SGHTA, CDR2 FQGNSA. The V and J ends lost 4 bases and 5 bases, in that order; junction bases with no gene match: 6. CDR3 length equals 15 residues.

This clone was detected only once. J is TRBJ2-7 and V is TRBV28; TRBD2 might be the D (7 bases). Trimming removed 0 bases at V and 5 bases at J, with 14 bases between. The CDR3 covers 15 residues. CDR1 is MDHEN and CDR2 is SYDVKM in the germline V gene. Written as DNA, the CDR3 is TGTGCCAGCAGTTTATGGGGGGGGGCGCATGACGAGCAGTACGTC. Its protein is CASSLWGGAHDEQYV.

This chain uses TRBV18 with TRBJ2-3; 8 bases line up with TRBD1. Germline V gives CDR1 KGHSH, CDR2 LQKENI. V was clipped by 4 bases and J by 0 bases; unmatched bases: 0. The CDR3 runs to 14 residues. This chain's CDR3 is CASSRDRSTDTQYF. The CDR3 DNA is TGTGCCAGCTCACGGGACAGGAGCACAGATACGCAGTATTTT.

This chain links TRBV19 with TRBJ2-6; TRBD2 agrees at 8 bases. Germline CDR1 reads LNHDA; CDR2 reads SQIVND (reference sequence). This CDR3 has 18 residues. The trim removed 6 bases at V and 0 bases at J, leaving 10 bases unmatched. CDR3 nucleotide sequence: TGTGCCAGTAGCGGGAGGGAAACGGGACTCTCTGGGGCCAACGTCCTGACTTTC. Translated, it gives CASSGRETGLSGANVLTF. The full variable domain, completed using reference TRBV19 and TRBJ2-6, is DGGITQSPKYLFRKEGQNVTLSCEQNLNHDAMYWYRQDPGQGLRLIYYSQIVNDFQKGDIAEGYSVSREKKESFPLTVTSAQKNPTAFYLCASSGRETGLSGANVLTFGAGSRLTVL.

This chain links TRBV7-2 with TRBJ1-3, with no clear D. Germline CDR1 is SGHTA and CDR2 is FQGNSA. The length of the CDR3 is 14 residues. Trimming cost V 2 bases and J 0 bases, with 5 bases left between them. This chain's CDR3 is CASSLQVSGNTIYF. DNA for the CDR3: TGTGCCAGCAGCTTACAGGTCTCTGGAAACACCATATATTTT.

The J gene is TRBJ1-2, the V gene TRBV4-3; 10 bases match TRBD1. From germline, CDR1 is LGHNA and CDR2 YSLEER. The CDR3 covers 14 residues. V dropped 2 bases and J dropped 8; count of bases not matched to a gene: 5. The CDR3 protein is CASSQTGGQGGYTF. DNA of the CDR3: TGCGCCAGCAGCCAAACAGGGGGACAGGGGGGCTACACCTTC.

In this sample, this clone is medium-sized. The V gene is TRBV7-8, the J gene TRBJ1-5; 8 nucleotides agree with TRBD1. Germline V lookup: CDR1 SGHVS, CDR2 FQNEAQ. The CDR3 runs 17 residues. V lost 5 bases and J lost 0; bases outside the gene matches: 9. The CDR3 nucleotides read TGTGCCAGCAGCCGCCGGCGGACAGGGAATAGCAATCAGCCCCAGCATTTT. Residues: CASSRRRTGNSNQPQHF.

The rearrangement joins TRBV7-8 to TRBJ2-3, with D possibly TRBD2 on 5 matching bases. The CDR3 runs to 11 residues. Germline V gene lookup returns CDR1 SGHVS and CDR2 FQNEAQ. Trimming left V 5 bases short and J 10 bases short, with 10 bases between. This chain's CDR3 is CASSPDSAQYF. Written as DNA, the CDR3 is TGTGCCAGCAGCCCTGATAGCGCGCAGTATTTT.

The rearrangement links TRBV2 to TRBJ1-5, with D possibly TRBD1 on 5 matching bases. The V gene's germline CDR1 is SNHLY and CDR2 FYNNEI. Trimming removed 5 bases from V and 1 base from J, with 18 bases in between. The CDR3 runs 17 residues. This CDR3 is CASSRGGGARSNQPQHF. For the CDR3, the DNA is TGTGCCAGCAGTCGCGGGGGGGGTGCTCGGAGCAATCAGCCCCAGCATTTT. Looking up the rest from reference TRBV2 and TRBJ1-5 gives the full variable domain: EPEVTQTPSHQVTQMGQEVILRCVPISNHLYFYWYRQILGQKVEFLVSFYNNEISEKSEIFDDQFSVERPDGSNFTLKIRSTKLEDSAMYFCASSRGGGARSNQPQHFGDGTRLSIL.

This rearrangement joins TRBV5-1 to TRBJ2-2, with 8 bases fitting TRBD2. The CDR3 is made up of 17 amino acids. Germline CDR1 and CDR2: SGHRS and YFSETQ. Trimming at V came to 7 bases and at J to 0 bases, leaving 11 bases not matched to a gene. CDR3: CASAPPGGGANTGELFF. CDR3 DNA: TGCGCCAGCGCCCCCCCGGGAGGGGGAGCGAACACCGGGGAGCTGTTTTTT.

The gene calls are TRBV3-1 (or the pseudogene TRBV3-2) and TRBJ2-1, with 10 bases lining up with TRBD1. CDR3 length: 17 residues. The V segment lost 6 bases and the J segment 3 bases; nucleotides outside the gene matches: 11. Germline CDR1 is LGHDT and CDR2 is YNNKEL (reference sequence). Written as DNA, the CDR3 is TGTGCCAGCAGTAGAGGCTTCCGGGACAGGGGCTACAATGAGCAGTTCTTC. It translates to CASSRGFRDRGYNEQFF.

CDR3 bases: TGTGCCAGCAAGGGACTAGCGGGGGTTACGCAGTATTTT. This encodes CASKGLAGVTQYF. This sequence joins TRBV7-8 and TRBJ2-3; 14 bases are shared with TRBD2. This CDR3 is built from 13 residues. In germline, CDR1 is SGHVS, CDR2 FQNEAQ. J was trimmed by 8 bases and V by 7 bases; bases with no gene match: 2.

The CDR3 DNA follows: TGTGCCAGCAGTTCGATTGAAAGCGTTGGAAATCAGCCCCAGCATTTT. Its translation is CASSSIESVGNQPQHF. J is TRBJ1-5 and V is TRBV27; D remains ambiguous. This CDR3 has 16 residues. The V gene's germline CDR1 is MNHEY and CDR2 SMNVEV (reference sequence). Trimming stripped 4 bases from V and 4 bases from J, with 17 bases between.

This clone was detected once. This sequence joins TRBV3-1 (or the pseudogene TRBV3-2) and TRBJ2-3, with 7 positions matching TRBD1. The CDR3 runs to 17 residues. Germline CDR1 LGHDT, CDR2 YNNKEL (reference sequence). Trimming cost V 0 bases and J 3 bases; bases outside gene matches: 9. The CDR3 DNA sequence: TGTGCCAGCAGCCAAGATGATAAAGGGGGCGGAACAGATACGCAGTATTTT. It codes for CASSQDDKGGGTDTQYF.

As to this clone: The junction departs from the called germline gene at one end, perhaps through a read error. CDR3 in DNA: TGTGCCACCAGCATTGGACTAGCGGGGGGCCGGCAAGACTTC. Protein: CATSIGLAGGRQDF. The chain carries TRBV15 and TRBJ2-5; 14 nucleotides match TRBD2. The CDR3 covers 14 residues. Germline CDR1 LNHNV, CDR2 YYDKDF (reference sequence).

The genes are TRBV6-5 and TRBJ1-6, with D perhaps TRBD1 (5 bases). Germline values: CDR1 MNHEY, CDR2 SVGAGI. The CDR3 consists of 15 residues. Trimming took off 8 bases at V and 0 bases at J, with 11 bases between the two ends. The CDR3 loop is CASDQGSSYNSPLHF. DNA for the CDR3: TGTGCCAGCGATCAGGGCAGCTCCTATAATTCACCCCTCCACTTT.

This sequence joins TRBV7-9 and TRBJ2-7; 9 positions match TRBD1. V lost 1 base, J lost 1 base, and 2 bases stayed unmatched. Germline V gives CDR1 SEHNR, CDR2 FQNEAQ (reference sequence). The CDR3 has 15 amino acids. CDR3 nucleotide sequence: TGTGCCAGCAGCTTAGGGACAGGGGTTTCCTACGAGCAGTACTTC. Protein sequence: CASSLGTGVSYEQYF.